This TCR beta chain was sequenced during a study of cytomegalovirus exposure and HLA in healthy donors. Turning to the study itself: The Caucasian-associated ancestry cluster contained 81% of the 300 to 400 genotyped donors. Overall study results and limits: Follow-up analysis seemed to connect common viral pathogens with several of the most significant clusters identified. A highly shared variant cluster was judged a likely technical artifact.

The PCR employed 60 Vbeta primers together with 13 Jbeta primers. Data came from immunoSEQ multiplex PCR; TCRdb stores just in-frame clones and leaves some out. The table records 160,000 or so clones, roughly 80% of them present only once. With regard to this clone: What it binds is unknown.

Trimming stripped 4 bases from V and 0 bases from J, with 7 bases between. CDR1 is ENHRY, CDR2 SYGVKD, per germline. This CDR3 spans 14 amino acids. The material sequenced was PBMCs. The rearrangement uses TRBV10-3 and TRBJ2-4; possible D gene TRBD1, 5 bases. The clonotype was recovered from a man aged 50 to 59 in good health and CMV-seropositive. Written as DNA, the CDR3 is TGTGCCATCAGTGTCAGGGTAGCCAAAAACATTCAGTACTTC. This gives the protein CAISVRVAKNIQYF.